These 9 T cell receptor beta chains originate from one sample sequenced in a study of shared clonotypes between healthy human individuals. The method was immunoSEQ multiplex PCR; TCRdb's version includes in-frame clones alone and lacks a portion of them. Of about 1.1 million clones in the sample, roughly 80% were seen once. The material sequenced was memory CD4+ T cells from PBMCs. As for subset: CD45RA-negative fraction. These receptors came from a man between 18 and 35 years old in good health. Some clones in this sample may be carry-over from other donors' samples.

This rearrangement joins TRBV30 to TRBJ1-5, with D tentatively TRBD1 (6 bases). V dropped 1 base and J dropped 11 bases, with 15 bases sitting between them. CDR1 is GTSNPN, CDR2 SVGIG, per germline (reference sequence). The CDR3 sequence is 13 residues long. The CDR3 DNA is TGTGCCTGGAGTGGGACAGTTGCTTCAACCCAGCATTTT. Encoded protein: CAWSGTVASTQHF.

The CDR3: CASSPRTSGITGELFF. The DNA of the CDR3 is TGTGCCAGCTCACCTCGGACTAGCGGGATAACCGGGGAGCTGTTTTTT. The V gene is TRBV18, the J gene TRBJ2-2; 12 bases fit TRBD2. The CDR3 is 16 amino acids. The J segment lost 5 bases and the V segment lost 3 bases, leaving 4 bases of the junction unmatched. Germline V lookup: CDR1 KGHSH, CDR2 LQKENI.

V and J are TRBV7-2 and TRBJ1-1; 9 nucleotides line up with TRBD1. This CDR3 comprises 15 residues. V trimming: 0 bases; J trimming: 3 bases; junction bases outside the gene matches: 2. Germline V gives CDR1 SGHTA, CDR2 FQGNSA. CDR3 nucleotides: TGTGCCAGCAGCTTAGCCGGGACAGGGCACACTGAAGCTTTCTTT. Protein sequence: CASSLAGTGHTEAFF.

This clone showed up just once. The V gene is TRBV9, the J gene TRBJ2-7; D not resolved. The germline gives CDR1 SGDLS, CDR2 YYNGEE. This CDR3 has 14 residues. The ends were cut back, 0 bases at V and 6 bases at J, with 13 bases in the middle. In nucleotides, the CDR3 is TGTGCCAGCAGCGTAGACCCCCCCCCGGCCGAGCAGTACTTC. It yields the protein CASSVDPPPAEQYF.

The chain couples TRBV30 to TRBJ1-5; the D gene is possibly TRBD1 (6 bases). Deletions cut 3 bases from V and 1 base from J, with 10 bases between. This CDR3 comprises 14 residues. Germline lookup yields CDR1 GTSNPN and CDR2 SVGIG (reference sequence). The CDR3 DNA is TGTGCCTGGAGCGCCGGACAGAGCAATCAGCCCCAGCATTTT. Protein product: CAWSAGQSNQPQHF.

The V and J genes are TRBV28 and TRBJ2-7; D is unclear. Between the trimmed V and J ends, which lost 6 bases and 0 bases, there was a span of 18 bases. This CDR3 region has 16 residues. The V gene's germline CDR1 is MDHEN and CDR2 SYDVKM. In DNA, the CDR3 is TGTGCCAGCAGCTTGACGGTACACGCAAGCTCCTACGAGCAGTACTTC. Protein sequence: CASSLTVHASSYEQYF.

The V and J genes are TRBV29-1 and TRBJ1-2; perhaps TRBD1 as D (6 bases). Germline V gives CDR1 SQVTM, CDR2 ANQGSEA. V was trimmed by 5 bases and J by 9 bases, leaving 13 bases between them. The CDR3 runs 11 residues. The CDR3 DNA sequence: TGCAGCGTTCTGCGGGACAAAAGCTACACCTTC. This translates into CSVLRDKSYTF.

The chain couples TRBV6-6 to TRBJ2-5; no clear D. The CDR3 contains 15 residues. Germline values: CDR1 MNHNY, CDR2 SVGAGI (reference sequence). Trimming removed 0 bases from V and 7 bases from J, with 15 bases in between. The CDR3 coding sequence is TGTGCCAGCAGTTACTCGGAGCACGGCTCCGGGACCCAGTACTTC. Its translation is CASSYSEHGSGTQYF.

This clone was picked up one time. The J gene is TRBJ1-1, the V gene TRBV28, with no clear D. The CDR3 runs 16 residues. V lost 5 bases, J lost 0 bases, and 16 bases lay in between. Germline V gene sequence: CDR1 MDHEN, CDR2 SYDVKM. CDR3 region: CASSPNLWSMNTEAFF. As DNA, the CDR3 is TGTGCCAGCAGTCCAAATTTATGGAGCATGAACACTGAAGCTTTCTTT.